This T cell receptor (beta chain) was retrieved from a study of CD8 T cells in Susac syndrome. Across the study: Blood was drawn from patients with Susac syndrome. At that point, they were therapy-naive, on corticosteroids, or on intravenous immunoglobulin alone.

The V end lost 10 bases, the J end lost 5 bases, and 17 bases lay between the germline ends. This CDR3 comprises 13 residues. Germline loops: CDR1 LNHDA, CDR2 SQIVND (reference sequence). Random hexamers were used to reverse transcribe the RNA input (0.5 to 1 ug). TCRdb independently ran MiXCR on the immunoSEQ multiplex PCR reads; one entry per CDR3 protein. This table has 95,000 to 150,000 distinct CDR3 sequences, roughly 95% appearing once. This clonotype was sampled from a human donor with Susac syndrome. The chain joins TRBV19 to TRBJ1-2; D is undetermined. The sample consisted of CD4+ T cells from PBMCs. The CDR3 loop reads CATSDPSPYGYTF. In nucleotides, the CDR3 is TGTGCCACCTCGGACCCCTCCCCTTATGGCTACACCTTC.